This passage covers 12 T cell receptor beta chains from one sample sequenced in a study of blood T cell repertoires in COVID-19. Sequencing was performed with immunoSEQ multiplex PCR; in TCRdb, only in-frame clones are kept and a portion is missing. The data show a few hundred thousand clones, with around 91% seen just once and roughly 0.66% held by the top ten. What was sequenced was PBMCs or T cells enriched from blood (not recorded which). The receptors here all came from a young man who had recovered from COVID-19.

The chain combines TRBV5-8 with TRBJ2-7; 9 positions agree with TRBD2. CDR3 size: 15 residues. Unmatched junction bases numbered 11, after V lost 4 bases and J lost 6 bases. Looked up from germline, CDR1 is SGHTS and CDR2 is YDEGEE. The CDR3 loop reads CASSRYGLARSEQYF. Here the CDR3 DNA reads TGTGCCAGCAGCCGGTATGGACTAGCGAGGAGCGAGCAGTACTTC.

V gene TRBV3-1 (or the pseudogene TRBV3-2) combines with J gene TRBJ2-1, with 11 bases identical to TRBD2. V lost 3 bases, J lost 7 bases, and 5 bases stayed unmatched. Germline V CDR1 and CDR2: LGHDT, YNNKEL (reference sequence). The CDR3 is made up of 15 amino acids. The CDR3 region has the DNA TGTGCCAGCAGCCATGGACTAGCGGGTAAGAATGAGCAGTTCTTC. This encodes CASSHGLAGKNEQFF.

This chain links TRBV9 with TRBJ1-2; 7 nucleotides align to TRBD1. The trim removed 4 bases at V and 4 bases at J, leaving 4 bases unmatched. Germline CDR1 is SGDLS and CDR2 is YYNGEE. This CDR3 region has 13 residues. The CDR3 DNA is TGTGCCAGCAGCCGGCGGGACAGCTATGGCTACACCTTC. Its translation is CASSRRDSYGYTF.

The chain uses TRBV28 and TRBJ2-7; 7 nucleotides match TRBD2. J gave up 2 bases and V 6 bases, and 7 bases lay outside the gene matches. The CDR3 length is 14 residues. CDR1 is MDHEN, CDR2 SYDVKM, per germline. CDR3 protein: CASSVASGTYEQYF. Written as DNA, the CDR3 is TGTGCCAGCAGCGTCGCCAGCGGGACCTACGAGCAGTACTTC.

The rearrangement joins TRBV14 to TRBJ2-1; 7 bases line up with TRBD2. Per germline, CDR1 SGHDN and CDR2 FVKESK. The CDR3 extends over 17 amino acids. J lost 10 bases, V lost 4 bases, and 19 bases had no gene match. The CDR3 sequence is CASSPVYRDYPSWEQFF. The CDR3 DNA reads TGTGCCAGCAGCCCAGTATACCGGGACTACCCGTCTTGGGAGCAGTTCTTC.

This chain uses TRBV19 with TRBJ1-6; TRBD1 agrees at 7 bases. V shed 4 bases, J shed 5 bases, and the junction held 5 bases outside the gene matches. The CDR3 is 15 amino acids. Per germline, CDR1 LNHDA and CDR2 SQIVND (reference sequence). CDR3: CASSTRDRDNSPLHF. CDR3 bases: TGTGCCAGTAGTACGCGGGACAGAGATAATTCACCCCTCCACTTT.

The rearrangement uses TRBV28 and TRBJ1-3; 10 bases line up with TRBD1. This CDR3 has 15 residues. Trimming took 4 bases from V and 7 from J; bases not matched to a gene: 7. The germline V gene has CDR1 MDHEN and CDR2 SYDVKM. The CDR3 nucleotides are TGTGCCAGCAGTTCTGGACAGGGGGTAGTTAACACCATATATTTT. Amino acids: CASSSGQGVVNTIYF.

The chain is built from TRBV24-1 and TRBJ2-5, with TRBD1 identical over 7 bases. The CDR3 spans 16 residues. Germline assignment: CDR1 KGHDR and CDR2 SFDVKD. J gave up 2 bases and V 4 bases, and 9 bases lay outside the gene matches. The CDR3 reads CATSEFRQGGQETQYF. The DNA of the CDR3 is TGTGCCACCAGTGAATTTCGACAGGGCGGACAAGAGACCCAGTACTTC.

This chain links TRBV5-1 with TRBJ1-2, with D perhaps matching TRBD1 (5 bases). V lost 6 bases to trimming and J lost 2 bases, with 14 bases between them. The CDR3 is 14 amino acids. Per the germline V gene, CDR1 is SGHRS and CDR2 is YFSETQ. As DNA, the CDR3 is TGCGCCAGCAATGAAAGGGGCGTAAACTATGGCTACACCTTC. It translates to CASNERGVNYGYTF.

This clone occurred once. J is TRBJ1-1 and V is TRBV5-1; D call uncertain. The CDR3 contains 14 residues. Germline values: CDR1 SGHRS, CDR2 YFSETQ. The V end lost 0 bases, the J end lost 11 bases, and 17 bases lay between the germline ends. In nucleotides, the CDR3 is TGCGCCAGCAGCTTGGCCGTACCCCCGGAGCGCGCTTTCTTT. This gives the protein CASSLAVPPERAFF.

V and J are TRBV10-3 and TRBJ2-5; tentative D call: TRBD1 (5 bases). Trimming removed 4 bases at V and 4 bases at J, with 16 bases between. CDR1 and CDR2 from the germline V gene are ENHRY and SYGVKD. The length of the CDR3 is 15 residues. CDR3 DNA sequence: TGTGCCATCAGTGGAAGGCAGGGTAAGGGAGAGACCCAGTACTTC. Translation: CAISGRQGKGETQYF.

The gene calls are TRBV2 and TRBJ2-7, with 7 bases fitting TRBD1. The CDR3 totals 14 residues. Germline V gene lookup returns CDR1 SNHLY and CDR2 FYNNEI. The ends lost 4 bases at V and 7 bases at J; junction bases unmatched: 10. The CDR3 DNA reads TGTGCCAGCAGTGGGACAGGACCCTACGTTGAGCAGTACTTC. Its protein product is CASSGTGPYVEQYF.